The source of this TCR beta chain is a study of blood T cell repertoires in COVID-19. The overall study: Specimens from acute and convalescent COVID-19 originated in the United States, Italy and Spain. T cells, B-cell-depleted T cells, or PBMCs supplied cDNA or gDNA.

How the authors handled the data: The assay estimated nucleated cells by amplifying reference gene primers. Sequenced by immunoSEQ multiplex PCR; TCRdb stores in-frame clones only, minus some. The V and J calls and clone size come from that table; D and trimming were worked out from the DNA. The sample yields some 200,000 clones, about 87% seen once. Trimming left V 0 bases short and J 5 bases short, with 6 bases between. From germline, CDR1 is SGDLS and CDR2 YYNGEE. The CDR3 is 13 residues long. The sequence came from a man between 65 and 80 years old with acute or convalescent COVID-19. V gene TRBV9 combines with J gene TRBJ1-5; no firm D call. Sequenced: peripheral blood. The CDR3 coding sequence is TGTGCCAGCAGCGTAGACGGAGATCAGCCCCAGCATTTT. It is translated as CASSVDGDQPQHF.